The entry that follows covers one T cell receptor beta chain sequence. The antigen is undetermined. The CDR3 contains 15 residues. CDR1 and CDR2 (germline): SGHTA, FQGNSA. The V gene end was trimmed by 4 bases and the J gene end by 6 bases; junction bases not matched to a gene: 7. The data are from a study of cytomegalovirus exposure and HLA in healthy donors. For the study at large: About 85 million unique TCR sequences came from HLA-typed donors in an early release. Findings and caveats of the study: Earlier analysis yielded a pattern in which most TCR beta V segments were productive about 90% or about 30% of the time.

Both 60 Vbeta primers and 13 Jbeta primers went into the PCR. Repertoires were generated with immunoSEQ multiplex PCR, while TCRdb's copy carries only in-frame clones and drops some. The sample consists of 140,000 to 150,000 clones, about three quarters of them appearing once. The V gene is TRBV7-2, the J gene TRBJ2-7; the match to TRBD2 covers 12 bases. Sequencing input: PBMCs. The source is a male donor in good health and CMV-seronegative. This CDR3 reads CASSWETSGSSEQYF. The CDR3 DNA is TGTGCCAGCAGCTGGGAGACTAGCGGGAGTTCCGAGCAGTACTTC.